The rows below give T cell receptor beta chains drawn from one sample of a study of monozygotic twins with inflammatory bowel disease. TCRdb re-called the 5' RACE reads; one entry per CDR3 protein, DNA not given. Recorded for this sample: 140,000 to 150,000 distinct CDR3 sequences. The sequenced sample consisted of blood. These receptors were collected from a human donor with ulcerative colitis or Crohn's disease, or a healthy co-twin of an affected twin (not recorded which). Both conserved end residues are part of each CDR3.

CDR3aa,v_gene,j_gene
CSARTSGNTQYF,TRBV20-1,TRBJ2-3
CSARNLAGGKAGELFF,TRBV20-1,TRBJ2-2
CASSRREAGNTEAFF,TRBV19,TRBJ1-1
CASSYSGQGYPNEKLFF,TRBV6-5,TRBJ1-4
CAIRPGTDTIYF,TRBV10-3,TRBJ1-3
CASSFGDRGYQPQHF,TRBV4-2,TRBJ1-5
CASSQRTGGSPLHF,TRBV3-1,TRBJ1-6
CASSQDRSNEQFF,TRBV19,TRBJ2-1
CASRRVLSGANVLTF,TRBV6-5,TRBJ2-6
CASSLAVVSGANVLTF,TRBV18,TRBJ2-6
CSARDIGGGSSYSEQFF,TRBV20-1,TRBJ2-1
CSARGTGLGNEQFF,TRBV20-1,TRBJ2-1
CASSLSRGGGYEQYF,TRBV27,TRBJ2-7
CASSDSGGSNQPQHF,TRBV18,TRBJ1-5
CASGSDGFGGANVLTF,TRBV5-1,TRBJ2-6
CASSLGQPDQPQHF,TRBV5-1,TRBJ1-5
CASRDRPSEQFF,TRBV25-1,TRBJ2-1
CASSWTSRGEQFF,TRBV5-1,TRBJ2-1
CASSLANTGFIDTQYF,TRBV12-3/TRBV12-4,TRBJ2-3
CSVVRLAGVRLGNEQFF,TRBV29-1,TRBJ2-1
CASSQDGNQPQHF,TRBV4-1,TRBJ1-5
CASSSDHQETQYF,TRBV18,TRBJ2-5
CASSLARGPYNEQFF,TRBV5-1,TRBJ2-1
CASSLRVAGTTGELFF,TRBV7-3,TRBJ2-2
CASSFQGTDQPQHF,TRBV12-3/TRBV12-4,TRBJ1-5
CASSQEPSGPSYNEQFF,TRBV3-1,TRBJ2-1
CASSYSGGLDNSPLHF,TRBV6-5,TRBJ1-6
CATSSRTGRSFDMQYF,TRBV15,TRBJ2-4
CASTGTESQPQHF,TRBV2,TRBJ1-5
CAISEAGGDADTQYF,TRBV10-3,TRBJ2-3
CSVVDRSQETQYF,TRBV29-1,TRBJ2-5
CASSPGLAEVYEQYF,TRBV7-2,TRBJ2-7
CASSEGLAKAYEQYF,TRBV7-9,TRBJ2-7
CSARGHAGGGEQYF,TRBV20-1,TRBJ2-7
CASSLNNGLAEGSYEQYF,TRBV3-1,TRBJ2-7
CASSPRDRGWTGELFF,TRBV7-2,TRBJ2-2
CASSPVGAGTEAFF,TRBV7-2,TRBJ1-1
CASSLADRSYEQYF,TRBV5-1,TRBJ2-7
CASSDRQGMGLLQETQYF,TRBV6-1,TRBJ2-5
CASSVSGGDYEQYF,TRBV7-8,TRBJ2-7
CASSLSSGNTIYF,TRBV27,TRBJ1-3
CASSSVGQGDYAEQYF,TRBV27,TRBJ2-7
CASSSSGLAGSNEQFF,TRBV12-3/TRBV12-4,TRBJ2-1
CASSFNGSPLHF,TRBV5-1,TRBJ1-6
CASSINRNSYEQYF,TRBV11-2,TRBJ2-7
CACTQGGAEYNDQFF,TRBV30,TRBJ2-1
CASSVGPGTGVSEQFF,TRBV7-3,TRBJ2-1